This T cell receptor beta chain was observed in a study of cytomegalovirus exposure and HLA in healthy donors. With 60 Vbeta and 13 Jbeta primers, the PCR was carried out. TCRdb keeps only in-frame clones here, not all; method: immunoSEQ multiplex PCR. The table has about 130,000 clones, roughly 80% seen once; the top ten hold 2.1%. The germline CDR1 and CDR2 sequences are KGHSH and LQKENI. V shed 0 bases and J shed 3 bases, with 12 bases lying between them. The CDR3 extends over 16 amino acids. The specimen was PBMCs. The rearrangement joins TRBV18 to TRBJ1-3; tentatively, D is TRBD1 (6 bases). The TCR originated in a woman aged 35 to 49 in good health and CMV-seropositive. CDR3 DNA: TGTGCCAGCTCACCACCGGACAGCGTTAGTGGAAACACCATATATTTT. Protein product: CASSPPDSVSGNTIYF.